This T cell receptor beta chain was identified in a study of beta chain features in type 1 diabetes. Overall study results and limits: More deletions and fewer insertions at VDJ junctions were found in patients with type 1 diabetes. In all four CD4+ subsets, TCRB CDR3 length was significantly, moderately reduced in type 1 diabetes.

As for this clone: Its antigen remains unidentified.

Trimming stripped 5 bases from V and 1 base from J, with 23 bases between. This CDR3 contains 17 residues. Germline loops: CDR1 SQVTM, CDR2 ANQGSEA. Blood was drawn once from each donor into heparinised tubes. The draws averaged about 120 mL. Investigators reverse transcribed all isolated RNA, so they sequenced expressed TCRB transcripts. This table comes from immunoSEQ multiplex PCR, and its TCRdb copy is limited to in-frame clones, with some not included. The table records around 290,000 clones, roughly 8% of them present only once. The sample was central memory CD4+ T cells from blood. This chain joins TRBV29-1 and TRBJ1-1; tentative D call: TRBD1 (5 bases). The TCR sequence derives from a woman between 18 and 30 years old in good health. CDR3 in amino acids: CSVPWRREGQANTEAFF. In DNA form, the CDR3 reads TGCAGCGTTCCCTGGCGGCGAGAGGGGCAGGCGAACACTGAAGCTTTCTTT.